This TCR beta chain came from a study of regulatory and conventional T cells in breast cancer (dated by TCRdb to about 2015). Notes on this clonotype: The antigen it recognizes is unknown. This may come from a read error, since a much larger clone is one base off.

The library was built by means of PCR. Sequencing took place on an Illumina MiSeq. The raw public data were reprocessed by TCRdb itself: fastp quality trimming at Q25, MiXCR clonotype calling, in-frame beta chains only. CDR3 protein duplicates are merged, each entry listing the most common genes and DNA. A total of under 20,000 distinct CDR3 sequences appear in this sample, around a third of them only once. Around 1.5% of the sample is in the top ten clones. The germline V gene (reference sequence) sets CDR1 to LNHDA and CDR2 to SQIVND. From its cysteine to its phenylalanine, the CDR3 spans 16 amino acids. Only the CDR3 part of the read is kept: 48 bases, read in frame from the first base.

The clonotype comes from a female donor in good health. The receptor chain draws on TRBV19 and TRBJ1-5; a weak D assignment points to TRBD1 (5 bases agree). Source material: conventional T cells from blood. The nucleotide sequence reads as follows: TGTGCCGGTAGTATAGGGACGGCGATTGGCAATCAGCCCCAGCATTTT. This sequence encodes CAGSIGTAIGNQPQHF. Reference TRBV19 and TRBJ1-5 genes cover what lies past the CDR3, so the full variable domain is DGGITQSPKYLFRKEGQNVTLSCEQNLNHDAMYWYRQDPGQGLRLIYYSQIVNDFQKGDIAEGYSVSREKKESFPLTVTSAQKNPTAFYLCAGSIGTAIGNQPQHFGDGTRLSIL.